This entry lists 19 T cell receptor beta chains sequenced from one sample in a study of shared clonotypes between healthy human individuals. The protocol was immunoSEQ multiplex PCR, while the TCRdb copy is restricted to in-frame clones and leaves out a portion. The sample yields some 2,400,000 clones, nearly 97% seen once. Input material: naive CD4+ T cells sorted from blood. Subset of the sample: CD45RA+ positively selected. Receptor source: a man younger than 35 in good health.

Of note for this clone: Within the sample, other DNA sequences also encode this same CDR3. The DNA for the CDR3 is TGCGCCAGCAGCTTAGCGGGATTCTCCTACGAGCAGTACTTC. Its translation is CASSLAGFSYEQYF. The V gene is TRBV5-1, the J gene TRBJ2-7; 7 bases align to TRBD2. The CDR3 sequence is 14 residues long. CDR1 is SGHRS, CDR2 YFSETQ, per germline. Unmatched junction bases numbered 2, after V lost 2 bases and J lost 0 bases.

J is TRBJ2-2 and V is TRBV6-1; tentatively, D is TRBD2 (5 bases). CDR1 is MNHNS, CDR2 SASEGT, per germline. The length of the CDR3 is 16 residues. V lost 3 bases, J lost 1 base, and 12 bases lay in between. The CDR3 DNA sequence: TGTGCCAGCAGTGAGATCCCGGGGATGAACACCGGGGAGCTGTTTTTT. Its protein is CASSEIPGMNTGELFF.

The chain couples TRBV25-1 to TRBJ1-4, with D perhaps TRBD1 (5 bases). The CDR3 consists of 16 residues. The V end lost 4 bases, the J end lost 7 bases, and 19 bases lay between the germline ends. Germline V lookup: CDR1 MGHDK, CDR2 SYGVNS. The CDR3 loop reads CASSGAGGPETEKLFF. CDR3 nucleotide sequence: TGTGCCAGCAGTGGGGCGGGGGGACCTGAGACTGAAAAACTGTTTTTT.

The V gene is TRBV5-1, the J gene TRBJ1-1; unclear D gene. Trimming removed 0 bases from V and 5 bases from J, with 11 bases in between. Germline V lookup: CDR1 SGHRS, CDR2 YFSETQ. This CDR3 has 14 amino acids. This CDR3 is CASSLGSGFTEAFF. The CDR3 DNA follows: TGCGCCAGCAGCTTGGGGTCGGGGTTTACTGAAGCTTTCTTT.

The chain employs TRBV11-2 and TRBJ2-1; D possibly matches TRBD1 or TRBD2 (6 bases each). Between the trimmed V and J ends, which lost 7 bases and 7 bases, there was a span of 20 bases. This CDR3 comprises 15 residues. The germline V gene has CDR1 SGHAT and CDR2 FQNNGV. The CDR3 sequence: CASNLRGGGGNEQFF. DNA for the CDR3: TGTGCCAGCAACCTCAGGGGCGGAGGGGGTAATGAGCAGTTCTTC.

The chain uses TRBV11-1 and TRBJ2-7, with 7 bases lining up with TRBD2. J gave up 0 bases and V 5 bases, and 7 bases lay outside the gene matches. This CDR3 has 15 amino acids. Germline assignment: CDR1 SGHAT and CDR2 FQDESV (reference sequence). CDR3 in amino acids: CASSQTSLSSYEQYF. CDR3 nucleotides: TGTGCCAGCAGCCAGACTAGCTTGAGCTCCTACGAGCAGTACTTC.

As for this clone: This same CDR3 is encoded by further DNA sequences in the sample. The chain links TRBV20-1 to TRBJ1-1, with no clear D. Trimming shortened V by 5 bases and J by 0 bases, and 4 bases separated the two germline ends. The CDR3 sequence is 11 residues long. Germline values: CDR1 DFQATT, CDR2 SNEGSKA (reference sequence). CDR3 coding DNA: TGCAGTGCTCGGGTGAACACTGAAGCTTTCTTT. Amino acids: CSARVNTEAFF.

The chain combines TRBV10-1 with TRBJ2-5, with D possibly matching TRBD2 (6 bases). The CDR3 runs to 15 residues. Germline V gene lookup returns CDR1 WNHNN and CDR2 SYGVQD (reference sequence). Trimming shortened V by 5 bases and J by 2 bases, and 15 bases separated the two germline ends. DNA of the CDR3: TGCGCCAGCAGTCACAGGAGGGGCCTTCAAGAGACCCAGTACTTC. This sequence encodes CASSHRRGLQETQYF.

The V and J genes are TRBV2 and TRBJ2-7; D is tentatively TRBD1 or TRBD2 (5 bases each). Germline V CDR1 and CDR2: SNHLY, FYNNEI. V was shortened by 7 bases and J by 3 bases, with 13 bases between the two germline ends. The CDR3 consists of 13 residues. The CDR3 reads CASTRDGFYEQYF. In DNA form, the CDR3 reads TGTGCCAGCACTCGGGACGGATTCTACGAGCAGTACTTC.

The chain has TRBV10-3 and TRBJ2-7, with 9 positions matching TRBD1. Germline V gene data show CDR1 as ENHRY and CDR2 as SYGVKD. The CDR3 is 14 amino acids. V gave up 10 bases and J gave up 6 bases; unmatched junction bases: 13. Here the CDR3 reads CASKTDRGKSEQYF. The CDR3 coding sequence is TGTGCCAGCAAGACGGACAGGGGAAAGAGCGAGCAGTACTTC.

A word on this clone: Other DNA sequences in this specimen translate into the identical CDR3. This sequence joins TRBV5-1 and TRBJ2-1, with TRBD2 identical over 7 bases. CDR1 and CDR2 from the germline V gene are SGHRS and YFSETQ. CDR3 length: 15 residues. J was trimmed by 0 bases and V by 4 bases; bases with no gene match: 4. This CDR3 is CASSPSGSSYNEQFF. The CDR3 nucleotides read TGCGCCAGCAGCCCTAGCGGAAGCTCCTACAATGAGCAGTTCTTC.

The DNA for the CDR3 is TGTGCCAGCAGCTTGGGGAGGGCCGCAGATACGCAGTATTTT. Translated, it gives CASSLGRAADTQYF. The rearrangement uses TRBV5-6 and TRBJ2-3; maybe TRBD2 (6 bases). Germline-derived CDR1 and CDR2 are SGHDT and YYEEEE. The V end was cut by 0 bases, the J end by 4 bases, with 9 bases between. This CDR3 has 14 amino acids.

The V gene is TRBV6-5, the J gene TRBJ2-5; D is uncertain. V lost 7 bases, J lost 5 bases, and 8 bases lay in between. The germline V gene encodes CDR1 MNHEY and CDR2 SVGAGI. CDR3 length equals 11 residues. The CDR3 sequence: CASTQAETQYF. The CDR3 DNA follows: TGTGCCAGCACGCAGGCGGAGACCCAGTACTTC.

The rearrangement uses TRBV9 and TRBJ2-3, with D tentatively TRBD2 (6 bases). Germline lookup yields CDR1 SGDLS and CDR2 YYNGEE. Trimming shortened V by 0 bases and J by 3 bases, and 11 bases separated the two germline ends. This CDR3 spans 15 amino acids. The CDR3 bases are TGTGCCAGCAGCGTAGGACTAGTTTTTACAGATACGCAGTATTTT. Its protein product is CASSVGLVFTDTQYF.

DNA for the CDR3: TGTGCCAGCAGCTTAGCTCGCGCCGGAGGGGCCGGGGAGCTGTTTTTT. It is translated as CASSLARAGGAGELFF. The chain combines TRBV7-2 with TRBJ2-2, with D possibly being TRBD2 (6 bases). Germline V lookup: CDR1 SGHTA, CDR2 FQGNSA. CDR3 size: 16 residues. Trimming stripped 0 bases from V and 6 bases from J, with 14 bases between.

Notes on this clone: The identical CDR3 is also encoded by other nucleotide sequences in the sample. V usage is TRBV14 and J usage is TRBJ2-5; possibly TRBD1 for D (5 bases). CDR1 is SGHDN and CDR2 is FVKESK in the germline V gene. V dropped 3 bases and J dropped 2 bases, with 7 bases sitting between them. CDR3 length: 13 residues. The CDR3 coding sequence is TGTGCCAGCAGCCAGGGGCTACAAGAGACCCAGTACTTC. This encodes CASSQGLQETQYF.

The V and J genes are TRBV21-1 and TRBJ2-1; whether TRBD2, the table's D call, matches the DNA was not checked. TRBV21-1 is a known pseudogene. This CDR3 spans 16 amino acids. CDR3 sequence: CASSKALKSGYNEQFF. In nucleotides, the CDR3 is TGTGCCAGCAGCAAAGCGCTTAAGAGCGGCTACAATGAGCAGTTCTTC.

This clone appeared a single time. The rearrangement links TRBV7-8 to TRBJ1-5; possibly TRBD1 for D (6 bases). The germline V and J ends were trimmed by 4 bases and 4 bases, with 11 bases remaining between them. The CDR3 spans 14 residues. From germline, CDR1 is SGHVS and CDR2 FQNEAQ. DNA of the CDR3: TGTGCCAGCAGCTCCGGGACAATTAATCAGCCCCAGCATTTT. Protein sequence: CASSSGTINQPQHF.

The chain recombines TRBV19 with TRBJ1-6; TRBD1 aligns across 9 bases. After removal of 4 bases from V and 10 bases from J, the junction contained 8 bases not matched to a gene. The CDR3 extends over 15 amino acids. Germline-derived CDR1 and CDR2 are LNHDA and SQIVND (reference sequence). CDR3 sequence (DNA): TGTGCCAGTAGTACTCTTGGGACAGGGCAATCACCCCTCCACTTT. This sequence encodes CASSTLGTGQSPLHF.